A single sample gave rise to the 28 T cell receptor beta chains below, sequenced in a study of shared clonotypes between healthy human individuals. CD45RO-negative CD8 cells positively selected for CCR7 made up the naive population, which excluded terminally differentiated effector memory CD45RA+ cells. TCRdb's copy holds only in-frame clones and misses some; the assay was immunoSEQ multiplex PCR. The sample records 630,000 or so clones, 95% to 98% being singletons. The source material was naive CD8+ T cells sorted from blood. These receptors came from a man aged 25 to 40 in good health.

The J gene is TRBJ2-5, the V gene TRBV7-9; D may match TRBD1 or TRBD2 (5 bases each). The CDR3 contains 15 residues. Germline V gene sequence: CDR1 SEHNR, CDR2 FQNEAQ (reference sequence). V was shortened by 5 bases and J by 5 bases, with 18 bases between the two germline ends. Written as DNA, the CDR3 is TGTGCCAGCAGCCTATCCGGGACCGGGCAGGAGACCCAGTACTTC. Its translation: CASSLSGTGQETQYF.

V and J are TRBV27 and TRBJ2-1; 8 nucleotides match TRBD2. V gave up 4 bases and J gave up 5 bases; unmatched junction bases: 16. This CDR3 is 18 amino acids long. Germline CDR1 reads MNHEY; CDR2 reads SMNVEV (reference sequence). The CDR3 spells CASSSSRGGSGINNEQFF. The CDR3 bases are TGTGCCAGCAGTTCCTCTCGGGGGGGTAGCGGGATCAACAATGAGCAGTTCTTC.

V gene TRBV19 combines with J gene TRBJ1-1; TRBD1 matches at 7 bases. J lost 3 bases, V lost 8 bases, and 9 bases had no gene match. This CDR3 has 14 amino acids. CDR1 LNHDA and CDR2 SQIVND come from the germline V gene (reference sequence). The CDR3 sequence is CASYNFDRDTEAFF. The CDR3 nucleotides are TGTGCCAGTTACAACTTCGACAGGGACACTGAAGCTTTCTTT.

This chain connects TRBV27 to TRBJ1-1, with 9 bases fitting TRBD1. Trimming took 2 bases from V and 4 from J; bases not matched to a gene: 2. The CDR3 is made up of 14 amino acids. The germline gives CDR1 MNHEY, CDR2 SMNVEV (reference sequence). CDR3 sequence: CASSLGTGFTEAFF. Here the CDR3 DNA reads TGTGCCAGCAGTTTAGGGACAGGGTTCACTGAAGCTTTCTTT.

The rearrangement joins TRBV28 to TRBJ2-2; no reliable D call. CDR3 length: 13 amino acids. V was clipped by 1 base and J by 6 bases, with 6 bases between them. In germline, CDR1 is MDHEN, CDR2 SYDVKM. The CDR3, as DNA: TGTGCCAGCAGTTTATTAGGGTCCGGGGAGCTGTTTTTT. Translating gives CASSLLGSGELFF.

The V call is TRBV18, the J call TRBJ2-7, with 11 bases that match TRBD2. CDR3 length equals 18 residues. Trimming took 2 bases from V and 0 from J; bases not matched to a gene: 9. Germline CDR1 is KGHSH and CDR2 is LQKENI. CDR3 bases: TGTGCCAGCTCACCAGAGATAGCGGGAGGGTTCAGCTCCTACGAGCAGTACTTC. Translated, it gives CASSPEIAGGFSSYEQYF.

The genes are TRBV25-1 and TRBJ2-1, with 9 nucleotides matching TRBD1. Trimming cost V 10 bases and J 7 bases; bases outside gene matches: 5. The CDR3 is made up of 12 amino acids. CDR1 and CDR2 (germline): MGHDK, SYGVNS. CDR3 residues: CAITGQGNEQFF. The CDR3, as DNA: TGTGCCATCACGGGACAGGGTAATGAGCAGTTCTTC. Using reference TRBV25-1 and TRBJ2-1 for the parts outside the CDR3, the full variable domain is EADIYQTPRYLVIGTGKKITLECSQTMGHDKMYWYQQDPGMELHLIHYSYGVNSTEKGDLSSESTVSRIRTEHFPLTLESARPSHTSQYLCAITGQGNEQFFGPGTRLTVL.

Points on this clone: Other DNA variants within this sample encode the same CDR3. The rearrangement links TRBV9 to TRBJ2-3; D is perhaps TRBD2 (6 bases). Germline lookup yields CDR1 SGDLS and CDR2 YYNGEE. The CDR3 has 15 residues. V dropped 0 bases and J dropped 0 bases, with 8 bases sitting between them. The CDR3 protein is CASSVDGRSTDTQYF. In DNA form, the CDR3 reads TGTGCCAGCAGCGTAGACGGGAGAAGCACAGATACGCAGTATTTT.

This clone appeared a single time. The CDR3 DNA reads TGTGCCAGCTCATCCTACGACCGAGCCGGGGAGCTGTTTTTT. Translation gives CASSSYDRAGELFF. The rearrangement links TRBV18 to TRBJ2-2; D gene unclear. The CDR3 spans 14 residues. From germline, CDR1 is KGHSH and CDR2 LQKENI. V was clipped by 5 bases and J by 6 bases, with 13 bases between them.

The chain recombines TRBV27 with TRBJ2-7, with 8 bases matching TRBD2. V was clipped by 0 bases and J by 5 bases; unmatched bases: 15. CDR3 size: 18 residues. The germline V gene encodes CDR1 MNHEY and CDR2 SMNVEV (reference sequence). This CDR3 is CASSLSGNRPGLGDEQYF. The CDR3 DNA reads as TGTGCCAGCAGTTTATCAGGAAATCGACCGGGACTAGGCGACGAGCAGTACTTC.

The genes are TRBV13 and TRBJ2-1; no firm D call. V was pared by 4 bases and J by 7 bases, with 8 bases between. Germline V gives CDR1 PRHDT, CDR2 FYEKMQ (reference sequence). This CDR3 contains 12 residues. For the CDR3, the DNA is TGTGCCAGCAGCTCTACAGTGAATGAGCAGTTCTTC. It is translated as CASSSTVNEQFF.

The chain has TRBV9 and TRBJ2-1; 7 nucleotides match TRBD2. This CDR3 has 16 amino acids. Germline V gives CDR1 SGDLS, CDR2 YYNGEE. V trimming: 0 bases; J trimming: 6 bases; junction bases outside the gene matches: 9. CDR3 sequence reads: CASSVGAGVALNEQFF. CDR3 nucleotides: TGTGCCAGCAGCGTAGGTGCGGGAGTGGCTCTCAATGAGCAGTTCTTC.

The V call is TRBV2, the J call TRBJ1-2; no definite D call. There are 13 residues in the CDR3. V was cut by 4 bases and J by 4 bases, with 10 bases left in between. Germline V gene sequence: CDR1 SNHLY, CDR2 FYNNEI. CDR3: CASSVDGSYGYTF. The CDR3 DNA sequence: TGTGCCAGCAGTGTGGACGGAAGCTATGGCTACACCTTC.

The chain links TRBV7-3 to TRBJ2-3; no firm D call. Germline V gene sequence: CDR1 SGHTA, CDR2 FQGTGA. The ends were cut back, 2 bases at V and 7 bases at J, with 10 bases in the middle. CDR3 size: 13 residues. The CDR3 is CASSLLGRHTQYF. CDR3 coding DNA: TGTGCCAGCAGCTTATTGGGTCGCCATACGCAGTATTTT.

This chain joins TRBV28 and TRBJ1-2; 8 bases are shared with TRBD1. Germline CDR1 and CDR2: MDHEN and SYDVKM. The CDR3 contains 12 residues. The J segment lost 8 bases and the V segment lost 6 bases, leaving 5 bases of the junction unmatched. Here the CDR3 reads CASSPTGEGYTF. CDR3 coding DNA: TGTGCCAGCAGCCCGACAGGGGAAGGCTACACCTTC.

The chain recombines TRBV19 with TRBJ1-2; D ambiguous. Trimming removed 4 bases at V and 1 base at J, with 1 base between. Germline assignment: CDR1 LNHDA and CDR2 SQIVND (reference sequence). The CDR3 contains 11 residues. DNA of the CDR3: TGTGCCAGTAGTAATAACTATGGCTACACCTTC. This translates into CASSNNYGYTF.

This clone has just one count. The sample has other DNA sequences that encode this CDR3 too. The chain joins TRBV7-9 to TRBJ2-7, with TRBD1 matching 12 bases. CDR3 length equals 15 residues. From germline, CDR1 is SEHNR and CDR2 FQNEAQ (reference sequence). The V and J ends lost 4 bases and 6 bases, in that order; junction bases with no gene match: 7. CDR3 loop: CASSSPGQGAREQYF. CDR3 nucleotides: TGTGCCAGCAGCTCACCGGGACAGGGGGCCCGCGAGCAGTACTTC. Complete variable domain (other parts from reference TRBV7-9 and TRBJ2-7): DTGVSQNPRHKITKRGQNVTFRCDPISEHNRLYWYRQTLGQGPEFLTYFQNEAQLEKSRLLSDRFSAERPKGSFSTLEIQRTEQGDSAMYLCASSSPGQGAREQYFGPGTRLTVT.

The chain links TRBV5-4 to TRBJ2-7; D gene ambiguous. There are 14 residues in the CDR3. CDR1 is SGHNT, CDR2 YYREEE, per germline (reference sequence). Trimming removed 4 bases at V and 1 base at J, with 12 bases between. CDR3 protein: CASSLQWDSYEQYF. The CDR3 nucleotides read TGTGCCAGCAGCCTCCAGTGGGATTCCTACGAGCAGTACTTC.

In regard to this clone: A read error may explain this, as a much larger clone is one base away. Other nucleotide sequences in the sample specify the same CDR3. The genes are TRBV7-9 and TRBJ2-1; D not resolved. The ends were cut back, 5 bases at V and 5 bases at J, with 1 base in the middle. This CDR3 has 10 amino acids. Germline V gene lookup returns CDR1 SEHNR and CDR2 FQNEAQ (reference sequence). The CDR3: CASSDNEQFF. The CDR3 DNA reads TGTGCCAGCAGCGACAATGAGCAGTTCTTC.

The chain uses TRBV27 and TRBJ2-7; 11 bases map to TRBD1. The junction had 12 bases not matched to a gene; V was cut back by 5 bases and J by 3 bases. Germline loops: CDR1 MNHEY, CDR2 SMNVEV (reference sequence). The CDR3 totals 17 residues. The CDR3 nucleotides read TGTGCCAGCAGTCCCAGGACAGGGGGCGCGGATCGCTACGAGCAGTACTTC. Translated: CASSPRTGGADRYEQYF.

The J gene is TRBJ2-3, the V gene TRBV5-6; D possibly uses TRBD1 or TRBD2 (5 bases each). Germline CDR1 is SGHDT and CDR2 is YYEEEE. Trimming removed 7 bases at V and 2 bases at J, with 20 bases between. CDR3 length: 16 amino acids. The CDR3 DNA reads as TGTGCCAGCTCGTTTACCGGGACCGATGTCACAGATACGCAGTATTTT. Translated, it gives CASSFTGTDVTDTQYF.

V gene TRBV11-2 combines with J gene TRBJ2-1; D uncertain. This CDR3 is built from 16 residues. The germline V gene has CDR1 SGHAT and CDR2 FQNNGV. V lost 1 base and J 2 bases, leaving 12 bases between the germline ends. The chain's CDR3 is CASSLGPSLPYNEQFF. CDR3 nucleotide sequence: TGTGCCAGCAGCTTAGGTCCATCCCTACCCTACAATGAGCAGTTCTTC.

This rearrangement joins TRBV30 to TRBJ2-7, with D tentatively TRBD1 or TRBD2 (7 bases each). The CDR3 length is 12 residues. Trimming shortened V by 1 base and J by 7 bases, and 11 bases separated the two germline ends. Germline values: CDR1 GTSNPN, CDR2 SVGIG (reference sequence). The CDR3 DNA reads TGTGCCTGGAGTGGACAGGGAGGGGAGCAGTACTTC. The encoded protein is CAWSGQGGEQYF. Full variable domain (remainder filled in from reference TRBV30 and TRBJ2-7): SQTIHQWPATLVQPVGSPLSLECTVEGTSNPNLYWYRQAAGRGLQLLFYSVGIGQISSEVPQNLSASRPQDRQFILSSKKLLLSDSGFYLCAWSGQGGEQYFGPGTRLTVT.

Comments on this clone: This specimen includes other DNA sequences encoding the same CDR3. The gene calls are TRBV5-1 and TRBJ2-1; the match to TRBD2 covers 10 bases. CDR1 and CDR2 (germline): SGHRS, YFSETQ. V shed 0 bases, J shed 4 bases, and the junction held 4 bases outside the gene matches. CDR3 length: 16 amino acids. The CDR3 loop is CASSLVASGSYNEQFF. DNA for the CDR3: TGCGCCAGCAGCTTGGTGGCTAGCGGGAGTTACAATGAGCAGTTCTTC.

The V and J genes are TRBV10-3 and TRBJ2-1, with unresolved D. The V end was cut by 0 bases, the J end by 6 bases, with 6 bases between. Looked up from germline, CDR1 is ENHRY and CDR2 is SYGVKD. The CDR3 extends over 13 amino acids. Written as DNA, the CDR3 is TGTGCCATCAGTGAGTCTAGCTCCAATGAGCAGTTCTTC. Protein product: CAISESSSNEQFF.

The CDR3 reads CASSSIRGGNTEAFF. In DNA, the CDR3 is TGTGCCAGCAGTTCCATTCGTGGGGGGAACACTGAAGCTTTCTTT. The chain combines TRBV28 with TRBJ1-1, with D tentatively TRBD1 (5 bases). The CDR3 length is 15 residues. The germline V and J ends were trimmed by 4 bases and 1 base, with 13 bases remaining between them. Germline CDR1 reads MDHEN; CDR2 reads SYDVKM.

This sequence joins TRBV13 and TRBJ2-7; weak D call: TRBD1 (6 bases). This CDR3 is 13 amino acids long. Trimming stripped 8 bases from V and 5 bases from J, with 16 bases between. CDR1 and CDR2 (germline): PRHDT, FYEKMQ (reference sequence). The CDR3 bases are TGTGCCAGCCAACAAGGACAGCACCACGAGCAGTACTTC. This gives the protein CASQQGQHHEQYF.

The chain combines TRBV10-1 with TRBJ2-1; 7 bases line up with TRBD2. The V gene's germline CDR1 is WNHNN and CDR2 SYGVQD (reference sequence). The ends lost 5 bases at V and 7 bases at J; junction bases unmatched: 5. There are 13 residues in the CDR3. The CDR3 bases are TGCGCCAGCAGTTTCCGGGAGGCGAATGAGCAGTTCTTC. Amino acids: CASSFREANEQFF.